These 29 T cell receptor beta chains share one sample of origin, sequenced in a study of CD8+ T cells in alopecia areata. RNA, once extracted, was reverse transcribed into cDNA for use as the sequencing template. This table comes from immunoSEQ multiplex PCR, and its TCRdb copy is limited to in-frame clones, with some not included. The table shows about 140,000 clones, with 75% to 85% occurring only once. Sample treatment: oral pan-JAK inhibitor, 5-10 mg twice daily. The sample here was CD8+ T cells sorted from blood, taken at week 4, from a patient treated with tofacitinib. The receptors were sampled from a human donor with alopecia areata.

V and J are TRBV10-1 and TRBJ2-5; no clear D. Per germline, CDR1 WNHNN and CDR2 SYGVQD (reference sequence). The CDR3 runs 9 residues. This CDR3 is CALEETQYF. CDR3 DNA sequence: TGCGCGCTTGAAGAGACCCAGTACTTC.

The rearrangement links TRBV2 to TRBJ2-7; either TRBD1 or TRBD2 may supply D (5 bases each). The germline V gene has CDR1 SNHLY and CDR2 FYNNEI. Trimming left V 3 bases short and J 2 bases short, with 14 bases between. This CDR3 region has 15 residues. The DNA of the CDR3 is TGTGCCAGCAGTGAGGGGGTCCTGAGGACCTACGAGCAGTACTTC. Translation: CASSEGVLRTYEQYF. Drawing the rest from reference TRBV2 and TRBJ2-7, the complete variable domain is EPEVTQTPSHQVTQMGQEVILRCVPISNHLYFYWYRQILGQKVEFLVSFYNNEISEKSEIFDDQFSVERPDGSNFTLKIRSTKLEDSAMYFCASSEGVLRTYEQYFGPGTRLTVT.

The chain links TRBV30 to TRBJ2-5, with D possibly matching TRBD1 (6 bases). The J call is doubtful: the DNA matches TRBJ2-7 better. The length of the CDR3 is 11 residues. CDR1 is GTSNPN, CDR2 SVGIG, per germline (reference sequence). The CDR3 coding sequence is TGTGCCTGGAGGTTGGGGGCCGAGCAGTACTTC. It codes for CAWRLGAEQYF.

This clone has more than one count but fewer than ten. The V call is TRBV27, the J call TRBJ2-7, with 8 bases that match TRBD1. The CDR3 length is 14 residues. The V gene end was trimmed by 3 bases and the J gene end by 5 bases; junction bases not matched to a gene: 6. Germline V gives CDR1 MNHEY, CDR2 SMNVEV (reference sequence). The chain's CDR3 is CASSFDRGSNEQYF. In DNA, the CDR3 is TGTGCCAGCAGTTTTGACAGGGGCTCGAACGAGCAGTACTTC.

This clone was observed a few times. The chain employs TRBV5-1 and TRBJ2-1; 7 positions agree with TRBD2. The V gene's germline CDR1 is SGHRS and CDR2 YFSETQ. The CDR3 runs 15 residues. Germline trimming cut 0 bases from V and 7 bases from J; bases unmatched to any gene: 7. The CDR3 sequence: CASSLAPAGPNEQFF. CDR3 coding DNA: TGCGCCAGCAGCTTGGCACCAGCGGGGCCAAATGAGCAGTTCTTC.

The rearrangement links TRBV7-2 to TRBJ1-1; 7 bases map to TRBD1. This CDR3 is built from 13 residues. The V and J ends lost 5 bases and 3 bases, in that order; junction bases with no gene match: 3. Germline V gives CDR1 SGHTA, CDR2 FQGNSA. The CDR3 DNA reads TGTGCCAGCAGCCTGGGGACAGACACTGAAGCTTTCTTT. Translating it yields CASSLGTDTEAFF.

V is TRBV29-1 and J is TRBJ2-7, with D unclear. CDR1 and CDR2 (germline): SQVTM, ANQGSEA. V was pared by 6 bases and J by 1 base, with 13 bases between. The CDR3 consists of 13 residues. The CDR3 loop is CSVLDGPSYEQYF. The CDR3 nucleotides are TGCAGCGTCCTAGACGGTCCGTCCTACGAGCAGTACTTC.

V usage is TRBV27 and J usage is TRBJ2-7; TRBD1 might be the D (5 bases). Trimming took 4 bases from V and 4 from J, leaving 14 bases between them. The germline V gene encodes CDR1 MNHEY and CDR2 SMNVEV (reference sequence). The CDR3 has 14 amino acids. CDR3 nucleotide sequence: TGTGCCAGCAGTTCCTCGACAGTGGGGTACGAGCAGTACTTC. Translated: CASSSSTVGYEQYF.

The chain uses TRBV29-1 and TRBJ1-2, with D perhaps TRBD1 (6 bases). The germline V gene has CDR1 SQVTM and CDR2 ANQGSEA. The CDR3 loop spans 15 amino acids. Between the trimmed V and J ends, which lost 5 bases and 5 bases, there was a span of 21 bases. The CDR3 is CSVRGTGSIGYGYTF. Written as DNA, the CDR3 is TGCAGCGTTCGGGGAACAGGGAGCATTGGGTATGGCTACACCTTC.

The genes are TRBV29-1 and TRBJ2-7; 7 positions agree with TRBD1. The CDR3 extends over 15 amino acids. Per germline, CDR1 SQVTM and CDR2 ANQGSEA. V was clipped by 2 bases and J by 2 bases; unmatched bases: 9. This CDR3 reads CSVEWETGPAYEQYF. CDR3 DNA sequence: TGCAGCGTTGAATGGGAGACAGGGCCAGCCTACGAGCAGTACTTC.

This clone was recorded a few times. This sequence joins TRBV7-9 and TRBJ2-7; the match to TRBD1 covers 12 bases. The CDR3 contains 15 residues. Germline V gene data show CDR1 as SEHNR and CDR2 as FQNEAQ (reference sequence). Germline trimming cut 6 bases from V and 3 bases from J; bases unmatched to any gene: 6. CDR3 sequence: CASSPGTGGIYEQYF. The CDR3 DNA sequence: TGTGCCAGCAGTCCCGGGACAGGGGGCATCTACGAGCAGTACTTC.

The chain recombines TRBV7-9 with TRBJ2-7; D is unclear. Germline V lookup: CDR1 SEHNR, CDR2 FQNEAQ (reference sequence). This CDR3 contains 17 residues. The germline V and J ends were trimmed by 3 bases and 5 bases, with 23 bases remaining between them. CDR3 in DNA: TGTGCCAGCAGCTTCCCGGAGCAAAGTAGCATCGGCAACGAGCAGTACTTC. Translation gives CASSFPEQSSIGNEQYF.

This chain uses TRBV27 with TRBJ1-2; 7 bases are a match to TRBD1. After removal of 3 bases from V and 8 bases from J, the junction contained 6 bases not matched to a gene. The CDR3 spans 13 residues. CDR1 is MNHEY, CDR2 SMNVEV, per germline (reference sequence). The CDR3 DNA sequence: TGTGCCAGCAGTTTCAACAGGGGATTAGGCTACACCTTC. As protein: CASSFNRGLGYTF.

The rearrangement links TRBV29-1 to TRBJ2-7, with TRBD1 matching over 9 bases. Germline-derived CDR1 and CDR2 are SQVTM and ANQGSEA. The V segment lost 2 bases and the J segment 5 bases; nucleotides outside the gene matches: 10. The CDR3 loop spans 15 amino acids. In DNA, the CDR3 is TGCAGCGTTGAAACGGGGGACAGGGTTTCGAACGAGCAGTACTTC. This sequence encodes CSVETGDRVSNEQYF.

This clone was detected only once. This chain links TRBV7-9 with TRBJ2-3, with 8 bases lining up with TRBD1. Trimming at V came to 5 bases and at J to 0 bases, leaving 10 bases not matched to a gene. The CDR3 contains 17 residues. Germline V gene data show CDR1 as SEHNR and CDR2 as FQNEAQ (reference sequence). Written as DNA, the CDR3 is TGTGCCAGCAGCCCGCGGACAGGGCTCACTAGCACAGATACGCAGTATTTT. It yields the protein CASSPRTGLTSTDTQYF.

V gene TRBV6-1 combines with J gene TRBJ2-6; weak D call: TRBD2 (5 bases). This CDR3 has 15 residues. V lost 1 base and J 4 bases, leaving 8 bases between the germline ends. Germline V gives CDR1 MNHNS, CDR2 SASEGT. The DNA of the CDR3 is TGTGCCAGCAGTGAAGGGGAGTCCGGGGCCAACGTCCTGACTTTC. Encoded protein: CASSEGESGANVLTF.

The rearrangement uses TRBV9 and TRBJ2-2, with D unclear. Per germline, CDR1 SGDLS and CDR2 YYNGEE. The CDR3 spans 15 residues. Trimming removed 3 bases from V and 2 bases from J, with 11 bases in between. CDR3 sequence (DNA): TGTGCCAGCAGCGGCGTGGGCCGAAACACCGGGGAGCTGTTTTTT. Its protein is CASSGVGRNTGELFF.

This chain joins TRBV29-1 and TRBJ2-5, with 8 bases matching TRBD2. The J call may be wrong; the DNA end is better matched by TRBJ2-7. This CDR3 is built from 13 residues. Germline V lookup: CDR1 SQVTM, CDR2 ANQGSEA. CDR3 coding DNA: TGCAGCGCCATTGGGACTAGTGCCTACGAGCAGTACTTC. This translates into CSAIGTSAYEQYF.

In its sample, this clone was seen once. This chain connects TRBV19 to TRBJ2-2; D uncertain. Per the germline V gene, CDR1 is LNHDA and CDR2 is SQIVND (reference sequence). The CDR3 sequence is 15 residues long. V shed 5 bases and J shed 1 base, with 11 bases lying between them. CDR3: CASSLGLQNTGELFF. The CDR3 DNA is TGTGCCAGTAGTCTGGGGTTACAGAACACCGGGGAGCTGTTTTTT.

The chain links TRBV27 to TRBJ1-5; TRBD1 is a possible D gene (6 bases). The V gene lost 3 bases and the J gene lost 6 bases, with 9 bases spanning the gap. The CDR3 extends over 13 amino acids. Germline V lookup: CDR1 MNHEY, CDR2 SMNVEV (reference sequence). As DNA, the CDR3 is TGTGCCAGCAGTTTCGGGGGCTTTCAGCCCCAGCATTTT. Translating it yields CASSFGGFQPQHF.

The chain carries TRBV7-2 and TRBJ2-7; D remains unclear. This CDR3 has 14 amino acids. The V end was cut by 1 base, the J end by 2 bases, with 9 bases between. Per the germline V gene, CDR1 is SGHTA and CDR2 is FQGNSA. The CDR3 is CASSLVIATYEQYF. The CDR3 DNA reads TGTGCCAGCAGCTTAGTAATAGCCACCTACGAGCAGTACTTC.

The rearrangement links TRBV6-5 to TRBJ1-6, with 8 nucleotides matching TRBD1. Germline CDR1 is MNHEY and CDR2 is SVGAGI. The CDR3 has 15 amino acids. V was pared by 6 bases and J by 0 bases, with 1 base of the junction left unmatched. CDR3 DNA sequence: TGTGCCAGCAGCGGGACAGGCTCCTATAATTCACCCCTCCACTTT. This codes for CASSGTGSYNSPLHF.

The genes are TRBV28 and TRBJ2-1; TRBD2 is a possible D gene (5 bases). V was cut by 4 bases and J by 3 bases, with 16 bases left in between. The CDR3 is 16 residues long. Germline values: CDR1 MDHEN, CDR2 SYDVKM. CDR3 amino acids: CASSSLAGSVYNEQFF. As DNA, the CDR3 is TGTGCCAGCAGTTCTTTGGCAGGTAGCGTCTACAATGAGCAGTTCTTC.

The V and J genes are TRBV15 and TRBJ1-1, with D perhaps TRBD1 (5 bases). CDR3 length equals 15 residues. V dropped 5 bases and J dropped 2 bases, with 15 bases sitting between them. The germline V gene has CDR1 LNHNV and CDR2 YYDKDF (reference sequence). This chain's CDR3 is CATSPPGDVNTEAFF. CDR3 sequence (DNA): TGTGCCACCAGCCCCCCGGGGGACGTAAACACTGAAGCTTTCTTT.

CDR3 sequence reads: CASSPNTGYEQYF. In DNA form, the CDR3 reads TGTGCCAGCAGCCCAAACACAGGGTACGAGCAGTACTTC. The V and J genes are TRBV7-2 and TRBJ2-7, with D possibly being TRBD1 (6 bases). Germline V gene data show CDR1 as SGHTA and CDR2 as FQGNSA. CDR3 length: 13 residues. The germline V and J ends were trimmed by 5 bases and 4 bases, with 12 bases remaining between them. The full variable domain, with the rest looked up from reference TRBV7-2 and TRBJ2-7, is GAGVSQSPSNKVTEKGKDVELRCDPISGHTALYWYRQSLGQGLEFLIYFQGNSAPDKSGLPSDRFSAERTGGSVSTLTIQRTQQEDSAVYLCASSPNTGYEQYFGPGTRLTVT.

The rearrangement links TRBV7-9 to TRBJ2-3; D not certain. The V gene lost 5 bases and the J gene lost 0 bases, with 15 bases spanning the gap. Per the germline V gene, CDR1 is SEHNR and CDR2 is FQNEAQ (reference sequence). CDR3 size: 16 residues. CDR3 sequence (DNA): TGTGCCAGCAGCCCCCGCATATTGGGAAGCACAGATACGCAGTATTTT. Amino acid sequence: CASSPRILGSTDTQYF.

This clone was recorded once. The chain links TRBV4-3 to TRBJ1-1, with 7 bases lining up with TRBD1. J lost 3 bases, V lost 1 base, and 11 bases had no gene match. The germline V gene encodes CDR1 LGHNA and CDR2 YSLEER. The CDR3 spans 17 residues. The DNA of the CDR3 is TGCGCCAGCAGCCAAGGACAGGGAGAAAGGAAGGACACTGAAGCTTTCTTT. Protein sequence: CASSQGQGERKDTEAFF.

This chain uses TRBV4-2 with TRBJ1-6; a weak D match, TRBD1 (6 bases). V was cut by 3 bases and J by 6 bases, with 12 bases left in between. CDR3 length equals 15 residues. The V gene's germline CDR1 is LGHNA and CDR2 YNFKEQ. The CDR3 loop reads CASSQGGRSNSPLHF. The CDR3 DNA reads TGTGCCAGCAGCCAGGGGGGGCGAAGTAATTCACCCCTCCACTTT.

The gene calls are TRBV5-1 and TRBJ2-3; 8 nucleotides align to TRBD1. CDR3 length: 17 residues. Germline loops: CDR1 SGHRS, CDR2 YFSETQ. V lost 0 bases and J lost 2; bases outside the gene matches: 8. The CDR3 region has the DNA TGCGCCAGCAGCTTGGGGACCGGGACAGGAAACACAGATACGCAGTATTTT. It is translated as CASSLGTGTGNTDTQYF. The whole variable domain, filled in from reference TRBV5-1 and TRBJ2-3, reads KAGVTQTPRYLIKTRGQQVTLSCSPISGHRSVSWYQQTPGQGLQFLFEYFSETQRNKGNFPGRFSGRQFSNSRSEMNVSTLELGDSALYLCASSLGTGTGNTDTQYFGPGTRLTVL.